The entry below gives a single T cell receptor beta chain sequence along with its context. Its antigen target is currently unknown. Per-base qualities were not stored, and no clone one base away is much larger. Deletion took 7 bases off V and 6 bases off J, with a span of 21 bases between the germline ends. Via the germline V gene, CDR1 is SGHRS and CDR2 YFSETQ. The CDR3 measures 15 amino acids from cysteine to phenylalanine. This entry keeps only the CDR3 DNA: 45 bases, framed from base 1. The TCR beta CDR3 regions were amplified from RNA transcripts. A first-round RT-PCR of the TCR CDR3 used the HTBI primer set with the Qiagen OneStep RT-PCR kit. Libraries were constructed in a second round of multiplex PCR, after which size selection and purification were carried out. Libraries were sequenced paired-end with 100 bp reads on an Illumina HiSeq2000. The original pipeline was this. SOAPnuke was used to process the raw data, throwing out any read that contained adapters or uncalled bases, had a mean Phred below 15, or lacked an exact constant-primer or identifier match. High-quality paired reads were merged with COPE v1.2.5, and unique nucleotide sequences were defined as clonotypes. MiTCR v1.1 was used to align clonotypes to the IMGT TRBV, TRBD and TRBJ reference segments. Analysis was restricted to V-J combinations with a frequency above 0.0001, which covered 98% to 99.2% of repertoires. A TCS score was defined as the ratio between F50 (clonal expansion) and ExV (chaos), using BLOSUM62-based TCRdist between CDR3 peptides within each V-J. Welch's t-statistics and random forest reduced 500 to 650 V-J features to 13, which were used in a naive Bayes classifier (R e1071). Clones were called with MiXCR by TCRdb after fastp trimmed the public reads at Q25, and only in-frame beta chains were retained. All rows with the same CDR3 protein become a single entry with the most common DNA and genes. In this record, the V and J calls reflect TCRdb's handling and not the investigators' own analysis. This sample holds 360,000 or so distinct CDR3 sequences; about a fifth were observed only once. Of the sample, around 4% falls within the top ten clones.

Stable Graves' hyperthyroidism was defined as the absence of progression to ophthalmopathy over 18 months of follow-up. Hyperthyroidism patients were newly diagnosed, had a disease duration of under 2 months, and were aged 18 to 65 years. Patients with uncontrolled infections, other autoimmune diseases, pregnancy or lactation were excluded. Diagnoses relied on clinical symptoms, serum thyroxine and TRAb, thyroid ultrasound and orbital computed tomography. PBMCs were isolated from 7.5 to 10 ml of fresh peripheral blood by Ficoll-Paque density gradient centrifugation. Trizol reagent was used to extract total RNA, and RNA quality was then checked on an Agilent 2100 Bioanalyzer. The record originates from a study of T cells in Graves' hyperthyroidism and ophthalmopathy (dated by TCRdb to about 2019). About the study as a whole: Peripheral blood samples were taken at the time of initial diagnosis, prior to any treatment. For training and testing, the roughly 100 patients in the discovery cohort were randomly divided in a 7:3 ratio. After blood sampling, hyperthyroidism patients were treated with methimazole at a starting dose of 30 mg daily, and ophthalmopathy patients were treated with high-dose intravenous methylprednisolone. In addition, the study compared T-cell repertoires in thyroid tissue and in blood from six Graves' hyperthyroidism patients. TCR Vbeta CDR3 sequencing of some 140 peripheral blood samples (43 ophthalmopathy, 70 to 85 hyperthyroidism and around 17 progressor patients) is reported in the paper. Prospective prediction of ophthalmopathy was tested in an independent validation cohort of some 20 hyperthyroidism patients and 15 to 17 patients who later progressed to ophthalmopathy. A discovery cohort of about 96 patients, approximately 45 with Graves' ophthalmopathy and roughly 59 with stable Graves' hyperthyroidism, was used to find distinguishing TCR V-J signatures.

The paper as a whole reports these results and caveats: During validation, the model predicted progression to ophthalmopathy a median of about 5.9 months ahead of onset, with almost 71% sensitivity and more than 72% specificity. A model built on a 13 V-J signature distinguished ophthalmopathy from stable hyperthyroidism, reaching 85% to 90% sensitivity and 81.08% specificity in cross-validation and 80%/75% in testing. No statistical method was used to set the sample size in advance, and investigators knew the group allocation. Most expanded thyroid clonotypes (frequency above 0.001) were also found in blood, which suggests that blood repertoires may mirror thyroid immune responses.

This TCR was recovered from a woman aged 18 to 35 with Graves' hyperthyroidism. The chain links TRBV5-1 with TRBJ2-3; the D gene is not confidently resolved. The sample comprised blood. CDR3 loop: CASAPRSYLTDTQYF. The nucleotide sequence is TGCGCCAGCGCCCCCAGGAGCTATCTAACGGATACGCAGTATTTT.